This TCR beta chain stems from a study of cytomegalovirus exposure and HLA in healthy donors (dated by TCRdb to about 2017). With respect to the entire study: In an earlier analysis of roughly 500 of the donors, roughly 300 Gb of sequence data and 90 million to 120 million unique TCR beta sequences from 150 million to 200 million T cells were reported. Roughly 300 gigabases of sequencing data and approximately 91 million unique TCR sequences made up an early release that covered approximately 620 HLA-typed donors. Among the roughly 370 genotyped donors, about 85% belonged to the genetic ancestry cluster associated with self-reported Caucasian donors. The aim of the study was to test whether cataloging public T cell receptors could identify signatures of past pathogen exposure. The study used immunosequencing to profile the T cell repertoires of 600 to 850 subjects and linked those repertoires to cytomegalovirus serostatus. Besides the first cohort of roughly 660 subjects, a separate validation cohort made up of over 100 different subjects was used. To predict cytomegalovirus infection status, the study combined high-throughput TCR immunosequencing, statistical association of individual TCRs with disease status, and machine learning. In a later analysis, previously published TCR beta repertoires from 670 or so donors were re-analyzed and high-resolution HLA genotyping was added so that TCR occurrence patterns could be studied. In the later analysis, no new phenotypic data were used to find candidate immune exposures; instead, reliance was placed on TCR beta sequences and their occurrence across donors. An earlier analysis of roughly 600 of the donors used high-throughput TCR beta sequencing to judge whether each TCR beta V gene segment behaved as functional or pseudogenic. Donor age, sex, ethnicity and CMV serostatus were compiled together with the repertoire data. Genome-wide SNP genotypes for about 65% of the 666 donors were used in a later genetic analysis, which treated that subset as a discovery cohort. Every discovery cohort repertoire had been produced on one sequencing platform. Both class I and class II loci were covered by HLA typing, at four-digit resolution. Typing coverage varied by locus: 629-630 donors for A, B, C, DRB1 and DQB1; roughly 560 for DQA1; 606 for DPA1; some 470 for DPB1. A handful of DR-DQ haplotypes were handled as single units for association and clustering because linkage in the cohort was strong. Among over 350 genotyped donors of the cohort, an average of approximately 230,000 unique TCR beta nucleotide sequences were sequenced per donor, 15% to 20% of them non-productive.

Measured from the cysteine to the phenylalanine, the CDR3 is 13 residues long. Of all the DNA, just the CDR3 is kept, 39 bases in frame from base 1. Per the germline V gene, SQVTM is the CDR1 and ANQGSEA is the CDR2. From V the trimming removes 4 bases and from J it removes 8 bases, while the gene matches leave 7 bases of the junction unaccounted for. The cohort was made up of several hundred healthy bone marrow donors. At the time of sampling, every cohort member was nominally healthy, though immune exposures that went unrecorded were likely present. The donor tested CMV seronegative, placing the donor among the 350 to 400 seronegative members of the cohort. Every donor gave a peripheral blood sample, and the peripheral blood mononuclear cells from that sample were used for TCR beta sequencing. The Qiagen DNeasy Blood Extraction Kit was used to extract genomic DNA from the blood cell samples. In regard to this clone: It lacks a known antigen. No base qualities exist here, and no much larger clone lies one base off it.

Libraries came from the immunoSEQ multiplex PCR assay. For the multiplex PCR, a mixture combining 60 forward primers for TCR Vbeta segments and 13 reverse primers for TCR Jbeta segments was used. The CDR3 region of rearranged TCR beta genes was amplified from genomic DNA by a multiplex PCR assay. Amplified TCR beta libraries were sequenced as 87-base-pair reads on the Illumina HiSeq System. The paper's processing steps were these. A later analysis counted tens of millions of unique TCR beta chains across the 650 to 700 repertoires, and about 10 million of these chains were shared by at least two donors. A nearest-neighbor algorithm error-corrected the raw reads and collapsed the reads into unique sequences, merging closely related sequences to remove PCR and sequencing errors. Alignment of CDR3 sequences to IMGT reference sequences was used to assign V, D and J gene segments. For a sequence to be retained, a match of at least six nucleotides to both a V gene segment and a J gene segment was required. Rearrangements were classified as productive when the CDR3 lacked stop codons and remained in frame with V and J, and all other rearrangements were classified as non-productive. CDR3 was defined according to IMGT convention as the region running from the second conserved V-encoded cysteine to the conserved J-encoded phenylalanine. The earlier analysis of 550 to 650 of the donors excluded any sequence lacking an unambiguous match to a single V gene segment. In an earlier analysis of almost 600 of the donors, a V segment was called functional when productive rearrangements were above 56.7%, and segregating when the standard deviation between donors exceeded 5%. A statistical classification framework was built for diagnosing cytomegalovirus status from the catalog of TCR beta chain sequences. In a later analysis, TCR nucleotide sequences were compared against IMGT/GENE-DB human TR gene sequences so that V and J genes could be assigned. The TCRdist pipeline was used in a later analysis to assign CDR3 sequences and most-parsimonious VDJ recombination scenarios. A later analysis defined each TCR beta chain by its CDR3 amino acid sequence plus V-gene family, and excluded reads lacking a unique V-gene family. In a later analysis, 450 to 600 highly shared, low-generation-probability nucleotide sequences were removed to address suspected cross-contamination and a sequencing artifact. In a later analysis, a clonal expansion index for each public chain was calculated from normalized within-repertoire ranks of inferred template counts. A later analysis computed generation probabilities with a VDJ recombination model fitted to out-of-frame rearrangements, and checked the results against IGoR. In a later analysis, hypergeometric tests were used to score TCR-TCR, TCR-HLA and TCR-CMV co-occurrence, with a repertoire-size bias correction applied to TCR pairs. A later analysis estimated false discovery rates by permuting HLA or CMV assignments 20 times. In a later analysis, co-occurring TCRs were grouped using DBSCAN, with TCRdist sequence similarity added in when clustering inside HLA-allele-positive subsets. Co-occurrence clustering excluded repertoires with fewer than 30,000 or more than 120,000 public chains, plus five with anomalous nucleotide sharing. TCRdb obtained this table from immuneACCESS and retained in-frame rearrangements with V and J assigned. These tables miss some clones; where compared with another copy, unresolved V genes account for less than half of the shortfall, and the remainder is unexplained. V, J and clone size are those of that table, while D and trimming were read from the DNA. A total of tens of thousands of clones appear in this sample, around 80% of them only once. The ten largest clones capture less than 3.5% of the sample.

The study at large found these results: The authors suggested that the approach could potentially be generalized to other disease states and immunological phenotypes. Cytomegalovirus status was reported to be diagnosed by the classifier with high specificity and sensitivity in both the original and validation cohorts. A further reported finding was that TCR beta sequences accurately predicted the HLA-A and HLA-B alleles for most subjects in the first cohort. A later analysis found that HLA-associated TCR beta chains were more clonally expanded and had lower generation probabilities than equally common non-associated chains. V-gene and J-gene trimming of TCR beta chains was associated with a missense DCLRE1C variant in a later genetic analysis, and the association was replicated in an independent cohort. Only TCR beta chains were sequenced in this cohort, and the absence of alpha or paired-chain data limited detectable features. Linkage disequilibrium might explain the correlated functional status among segregating V segments, but an unknown experimental factor could not be ruled out. In a later analysis, several top co-occurrence clusters were reported to appear linked to parvovirus B19, influenza, CMV and Epstein-Barr virus. In an earlier analysis of around 600 of the donors, most TCR beta V segments were observed in productive rearrangements about 87% or about 30% of the time, broadly matching IMGT annotations. A later analysis found that most CMV-associated TCR beta chains appeared HLA-restricted, with HLA associations seemingly driven largely by CMV exposure. Because counts were too low, about 18 rarely observed V segments, including chromosome 9 orphons, were excluded from the earlier analysis of some 590 of the donors. Because HLA typing was missing for some donors at each locus, association tests included only the typed subset. A few of the identified cytomegalovirus-associated TCR beta chains were confirmed in vitro to be specific for cytomegalovirus antigens. A later analysis found that TCR association rates varied across HLA loci, with DRB1 alleles showing the most associated TCRs and HLA-C alleles the fewest. At a false discovery rate of 0.05, a later analysis linked 16,951 TCR beta sequences to specific HLA alleles. Because the 87-base-pair reads could not distinguish some IMGT-functional V segments, including TRBV6-2 and TRBV6-3, those segments were excluded. The study listed over 150 TCR beta chains as associated with cytomegalovirus. When HLA alleles, especially DR and DQ, strongly co-occurred, TCR associations were difficult to assign to individual alleles. The sequencing pipeline was judged likely to have produced a cluster of highly shared sequence variants as a technical artifact. Across donors, most TCR sequences were observed very rarely, whereas some public TCRs were present in many individuals. Roughly uniform sequencing depth across donors was assumed in presence/absence analyses, although this assumption may not hold. According to a later genetic analysis, donors in an Asian-associated ancestry cluster had fewer N-insertions in productive TCRs than the roughly 670-donor mean. Immune exposure information for the cohort was limited to CMV serostatus.

The TCR comes from a woman aged 30 to 39 in good health and CMV-seronegative. Source material: PBMCs. The chain uses TRBV29-1 and TRBJ1-4; 7 central bases correspond to TRBD1. CDR3 reads: CSVGRQGNEKLFF. Read as DNA, the sequence is TGCAGCGTTGGACGACAGGGTAACGAAAAACTGTTTTTT.